Below are 8 T cell receptor beta chains sequenced from a single sample in a study of human versus mouse CDR3 diversity and MHC coevolution. The data were produced by immunoSEQ multiplex PCR, yet TCRdb's version contains in-frame clones alone and is incomplete. Among 60,000 to 95,000 clones listed, less than 95% were seen once. The sequencing sample was made of naive CD4+ T cells from blood. Subset meaning: CD45RO-negative CD62L-positive naive CD4 T cells. These receptors were obtained from a person aged 30-70 years in good health.

This sequence joins TRBV9 and TRBJ2-5; no clear D gene. V lost 2 bases, J lost 1 base, and 15 bases lay in between. The CDR3 loop spans 16 amino acids. Germline V gene lookup returns CDR1 SGDLS and CDR2 YYNGEE. This chain's CDR3 is CASSVAPTETQETQYF. Here the CDR3 DNA reads TGTGCCAGCAGCGTGGCCCCAACAGAGACCCAAGAGACCCAGTACTTC.

The chain is built from TRBV6-1 and TRBJ1-2; 7 bases are a match to TRBD1. The V segment lost 6 bases and the J segment 4 bases; nucleotides outside the gene matches: 5. Germline V gene lookup returns CDR1 MNHNS and CDR2 SASEGT. This CDR3 is 13 amino acids long. The CDR3 DNA is TGTGCCAGCAGCTATGGGGACAGCTATGGCTACACCTTC. As protein: CASSYGDSYGYTF.

This sequence joins TRBV7-2 and TRBJ2-5; 13 bases are shared with TRBD2. This CDR3 has 17 residues. Germline V CDR1 and CDR2: SGHTA, FQGNSA. The V segment lost 2 bases and the J segment 1 base; nucleotides outside the gene matches: 4. This CDR3 reads CASSLQRLAGGQETQYF. In nucleotides, the CDR3 is TGTGCCAGCAGCTTACAGAGACTAGCGGGGGGCCAAGAGACCCAGTACTTC.

This clone appeared once. The chain carries TRBV9 and TRBJ2-3; 9 bases map to TRBD2. V dropped 2 bases and J dropped 1; count of bases not matched to a gene: 2. This CDR3 contains 15 residues. The germline V gene encodes CDR1 SGDLS and CDR2 YYNGEE. This CDR3 reads CASSVQRGGTDTQYF. Written as DNA, the CDR3 is TGTGCCAGCAGCGTGCAGCGGGGGGGCACAGATACGCAGTATTTT.

This clone was recorded once. The chain employs TRBV7-2 and TRBJ2-2; 8 bases line up with TRBD2. The CDR3 is 15 amino acids. The junction had 4 bases not matched to a gene; V was cut back by 3 bases and J by 4 bases. Germline assignment: CDR1 SGHTA and CDR2 FQGNSA. This CDR3 is CASSFSGKGTGELFF. The CDR3, as DNA: TGTGCCAGCAGCTTTAGCGGGAAGGGCACCGGGGAGCTGTTTTTT.

The chain carries TRBV11-2 and TRBJ1-5; possible D gene TRBD1, 5 bases. This CDR3 comprises 13 residues. Germline loops: CDR1 SGHAT, CDR2 FQNNGV. The germline V and J ends were trimmed by 5 bases and 4 bases, with 9 bases remaining between them. The CDR3 is CASSQDRNQPQHF. CDR3 in DNA: TGTGCCAGCAGCCAAGACAGAAATCAGCCCCAGCATTTT.

The rearrangement joins TRBV7-9 to TRBJ2-2, with 9 bases aligning to TRBD1. The CDR3 is 17 amino acids. Germline CDR1 and CDR2: SEHNR and FQNEAQ (reference sequence). V lost 5 bases to trimming and J lost 5 bases; unmatched junction nucleotides: 12. The CDR3 nucleotides are TGTGCCAGCAGCCCCGGCCCGGGACAGGGAAAAACCGGGGAGCTGTTTTTT. Its translation is CASSPGPGQGKTGELFF.

The gene calls are TRBV4-2 and TRBJ1-4; D possibly corresponds to TRBD1 (6 bases). CDR1 and CDR2 (germline): LGHNA, YNFKEQ. Deletions cut 5 bases from V and 4 bases from J, with 23 bases between. The CDR3 covers 18 residues. CDR3 sequence: CASSVQPPGGGLNEKLFF. CDR3 nucleotide sequence: TGTGCCAGCAGCGTTCAACCACCCGGGGGGGGCCTTAATGAAAAACTGTTTTTT.